A single sample is the source of the 8 T cell receptor beta chains below, sequenced in a study of graft-versus-host responses after intestinal transplantation. The assay was immunoSEQ multiplex PCR, and TCRdb's table has in-frame clones only and misses some. The sample has about 82,000 clones; roughly nine tenths are singletons. These receptors' targets are unknown. The material was unstimulated CD4+ T cells sorted from spleen or lymph node cells, obtained before intestinal transplant. These receptors came from a human donor who received an intestinal transplant.

The rearrangement joins TRBV19 to TRBJ1-1; D gene uncertain. CDR1 and CDR2 (germline): LNHDA, SQIVND (reference sequence). CDR3 length: 11 amino acids. V was trimmed by 9 bases and J by 7 bases, leaving 12 bases between them. The CDR3 is CASQLRLEAFF. CDR3 coding DNA: TGTGCCAGCCAACTCAGGCTTGAAGCTTTCTTT.

A note on this clone: In the same sample, other DNA sequences code for this CDR3. V and J are TRBV19 and TRBJ2-1; the match to TRBD1 covers 11 bases. Germline assignment: CDR1 LNHDA and CDR2 SQIVND (reference sequence). V shed 3 bases and J 7 bases; nucleotides not matched to a gene: 5. The CDR3 contains 15 residues. In DNA, the CDR3 is TGTGCCAGTAGTATCCGGGACAGGGGGGGGAATGAGCAGTTCTTC. Amino acids: CASSIRDRGGNEQFF.

This chain connects TRBV6-5 to TRBJ2-7; D ambiguous. V lost 4 bases and J lost 2, with 6 bases in between. The CDR3 sequence is 12 residues long. The germline gives CDR1 MNHEY, CDR2 SVGAGI. The CDR3 is CASSSTAYEQYF. The CDR3, as DNA: TGTGCCAGCAGTTCTACGGCCTACGAGCAGTACTTC.

CDR3 DNA: TGTGCCTGGAGTGTAGTGAGGGGGCCGTTAAACATTCAGTACTTC. It specifies CAWSVVRGPLNIQYF. The chain employs TRBV30 and TRBJ2-4; 7 bases align to TRBD1. Trimming took 0 bases from V and 6 from J; bases not matched to a gene: 8. The CDR3 spans 15 residues. Germline V gene data show CDR1 as GTSNPN and CDR2 as SVGIG (reference sequence).

This clone has a single count. V gene TRBV4-1 combines with J gene TRBJ1-1, with 8 nucleotides matching TRBD1. The junction had 11 bases not matched to a gene; V was cut back by 4 bases and J by 4 bases. The length of the CDR3 is 16 residues. CDR1 and CDR2 from the germline V gene are MGHRA and YSYEKL. CDR3 DNA: TGCGCCAGCAGCCCTGGACAGGGTGCGTCCGCCACTGAAGCTTTCTTT. This translates into CASSPGQGASATEAFF.

This chain connects TRBV12-5 to TRBJ1-1, with 7 bases matching TRBD1. V lost 7 bases, J lost 8 bases, and 4 bases stayed unmatched. The germline V gene has CDR1 LGHNT and CDR2 FRNRAP. This CDR3 is 11 amino acids long. The CDR3: CASVSQGEAFF. The CDR3 DNA reads TGTGCTAGTGTCTCACAGGGGGAAGCTTTCTTT.

The rearrangement links TRBV27 to TRBJ1-6; D unclear. Trimming shortened V by 2 bases and J by 3 bases, and 5 bases separated the two germline ends. The CDR3 is 14 residues long. Germline V CDR1 and CDR2: MNHEY, SMNVEV (reference sequence). CDR3 in DNA: TGTGCCAGCAGTTTAACAGTCTATAATTCACCCCTCCACTTT. Translated: CASSLTVYNSPLHF.

This chain links TRBV19 with TRBJ1-1; D gene ambiguous. This CDR3 comprises 11 residues. Trimming removed 5 bases from V and 5 bases from J, with 6 bases in between. Germline CDR1 reads LNHDA; CDR2 reads SQIVND (reference sequence). CDR3 DNA: TGTGCCAGTAGTTTCCATACTGAAGCTTTCTTT. This codes for CASSFHTEAFF.